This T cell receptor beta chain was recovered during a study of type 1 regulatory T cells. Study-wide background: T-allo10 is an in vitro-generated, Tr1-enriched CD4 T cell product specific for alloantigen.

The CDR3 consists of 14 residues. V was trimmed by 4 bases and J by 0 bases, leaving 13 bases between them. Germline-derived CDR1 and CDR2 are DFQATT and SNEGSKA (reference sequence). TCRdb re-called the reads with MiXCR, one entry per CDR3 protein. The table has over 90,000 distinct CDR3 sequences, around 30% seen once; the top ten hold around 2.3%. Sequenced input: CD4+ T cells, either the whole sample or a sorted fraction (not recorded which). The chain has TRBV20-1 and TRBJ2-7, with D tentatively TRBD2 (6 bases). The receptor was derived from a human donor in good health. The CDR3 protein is CSAIGGEDSYEQYF. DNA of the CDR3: TGCAGTGCTATTGGAGGGGAAGACTCCTACGAGCAGTACTTC.